This TCR beta chain was captured in a study of shared clonotypes between healthy human individuals. About this clone: Its antigen is unknown.

The study, taken as a whole, reports: Naive CD4 clonotype sharing across four donors was around 5%. Memory subsets had estimated richness that was generally smaller than that of naive subsets.

CD45RO-negative CD8 cells positively selected for CCR7 made up the naive population, which excluded terminally differentiated effector memory CD45RA+ cells. All donors qualified as healthy HIV-negative adults and had experienced no recent acute infections or vaccinations. Source study methods: There were no quality scores in the junction-only immunoSEQ sequences, so filtering differed. TCRdb's table, derived via immunoSEQ multiplex PCR, lists solely in-frame clones and lacks some. V, J and clone size reflect that table, while D and trimming were determined from the DNA. The repertoire consists of millions of clones, with approximately 95% occurring once and the leading ten covering about 1.1%. The CDR3 contains 14 residues. The V gene lost 2 bases and the J gene lost 0 bases, with 6 bases spanning the gap. Per germline, CDR1 SGHRS and CDR2 YFSETQ.

The sequenced material came from naive CD8+ T cells sorted from blood. The origin of this receptor is a man younger than 30 in good health. The genes are TRBV5-1 and TRBJ1-3, with a weak D call TRBD1 (5 bases). The CDR3 is CASSFTGSGNTIYF. In DNA form, the CDR3 reads TGCGCCAGCAGCTTTACAGGCTCTGGAAACACCATATATTTT.